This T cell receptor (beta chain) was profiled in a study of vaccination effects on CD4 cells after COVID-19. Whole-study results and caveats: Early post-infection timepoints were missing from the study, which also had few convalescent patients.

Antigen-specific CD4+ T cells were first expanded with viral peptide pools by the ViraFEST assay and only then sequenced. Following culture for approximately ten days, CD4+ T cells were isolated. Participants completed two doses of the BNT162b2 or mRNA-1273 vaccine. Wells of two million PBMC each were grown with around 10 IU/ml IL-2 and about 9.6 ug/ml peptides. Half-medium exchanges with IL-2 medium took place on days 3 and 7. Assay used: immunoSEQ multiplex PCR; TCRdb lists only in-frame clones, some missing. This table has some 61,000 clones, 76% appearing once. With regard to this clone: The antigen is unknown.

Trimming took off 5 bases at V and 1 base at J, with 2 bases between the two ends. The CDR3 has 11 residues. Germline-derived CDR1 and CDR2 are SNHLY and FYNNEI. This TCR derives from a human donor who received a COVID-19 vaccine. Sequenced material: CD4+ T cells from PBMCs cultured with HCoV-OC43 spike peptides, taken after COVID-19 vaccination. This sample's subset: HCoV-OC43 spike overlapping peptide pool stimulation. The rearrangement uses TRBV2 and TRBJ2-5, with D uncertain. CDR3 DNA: TGTGCCAGCAGTACCCAAGAGACCCAGTACTTC. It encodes CASSTQETQYF.